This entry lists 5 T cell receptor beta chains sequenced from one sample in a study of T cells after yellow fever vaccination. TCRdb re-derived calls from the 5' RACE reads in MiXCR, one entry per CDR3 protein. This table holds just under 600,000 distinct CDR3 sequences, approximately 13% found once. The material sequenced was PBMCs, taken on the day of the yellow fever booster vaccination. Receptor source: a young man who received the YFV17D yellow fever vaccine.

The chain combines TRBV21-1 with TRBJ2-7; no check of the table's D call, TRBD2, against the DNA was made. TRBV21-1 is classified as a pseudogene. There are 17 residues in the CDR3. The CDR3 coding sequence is TGTGCCAGCAGCCCTCCTATAGCGGGAGTCGGCTCCTACGAGCAGTACTTC. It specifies CASSPPIAGVGSYEQYF.

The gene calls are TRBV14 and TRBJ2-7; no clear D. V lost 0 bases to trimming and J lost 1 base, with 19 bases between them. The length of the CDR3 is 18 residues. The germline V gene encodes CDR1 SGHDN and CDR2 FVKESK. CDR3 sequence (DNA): TGTGCCAGCAGCCAAGAGTCAGAAACTCACATGAAATCCTACGAGCAGTACTTC. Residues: CASSQESETHMKSYEQYF.

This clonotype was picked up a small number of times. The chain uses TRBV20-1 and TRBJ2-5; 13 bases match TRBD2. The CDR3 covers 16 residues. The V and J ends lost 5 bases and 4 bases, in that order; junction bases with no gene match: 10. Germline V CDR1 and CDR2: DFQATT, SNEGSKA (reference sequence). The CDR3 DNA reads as TGCAGTGCTTTGGGACTAGCGGGATGGGATAGAGAGACCCAGTACTTC. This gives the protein CSALGLAGWDRETQYF.

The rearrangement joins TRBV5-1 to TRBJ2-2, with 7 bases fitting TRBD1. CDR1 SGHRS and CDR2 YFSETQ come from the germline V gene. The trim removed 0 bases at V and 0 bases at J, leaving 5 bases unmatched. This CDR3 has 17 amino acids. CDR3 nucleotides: TGCGCCAGCAGCTTGGCCACAGGGGACACGAACACCGGGGAGCTGTTTTTT. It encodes CASSLATGDTNTGELFF.

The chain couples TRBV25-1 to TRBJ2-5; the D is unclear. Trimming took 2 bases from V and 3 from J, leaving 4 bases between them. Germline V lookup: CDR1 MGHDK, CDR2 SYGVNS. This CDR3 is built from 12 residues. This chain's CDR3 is CASSEIEETQYF. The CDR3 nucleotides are TGTGCCAGCAGTGAAATTGAAGAGACCCAGTACTTC.